This record looks at one T cell receptor (beta chain) sequence and its context. No cognate antigen has been identified for it. Within one base of it there is no much larger clone, and no base qualities were kept. The immunoSEQ Assay, a bias-controlled multiplex PCR, was used to amplify TCRbeta CDR3 regions from genomic DNA. The authors processed their data as follows. Nucleated cell counts per sample were estimated from amplification of reference gene primers within the assay. Sequence reads were collapsed and filtered to measure the absolute abundance of every unique TCRbeta CDR3 rearrangement. For each sample, productive Simpson clonality was calculated as the square root of Simpson's diversity index across productive rearrangements. This immuneACCESS table, as held by TCRdb, lists in-frame sequences with V and J called but not all clones. Of the missing ones, under half trace to an unresolved V gene in checked studies; the others have no known cause. D and trimming were read from the DNA, whereas the V and J calls and clone size are those reported in that table. The sample table records about 330,000 clones; around 83% of these occur just once. The ten largest clones capture roughly 1.1% of the sample.

Each collaborating institution followed its own protocols to collect whole blood in K2EDTA tubes. For TCRbeta analysis, collaborators shipped samples as frozen whole blood, isolated PBMCs, or DNA extracted from either of those sample types. This entry comes from a study of blood T cell repertoires in COVID-19 (dated by TCRdb to about 2020). For the study in its entirety: Samples from collaborators originated in the United States, Italy and Spain and spanned both the acute and convalescent phases of COVID-19. The material from the prospective study consisted of cDNA or gDNA derived from T cells, B-cell-depleted T cells, or PBMCs. Deeply sampled blood TCRbeta repertoires from subjects exposed to, actively infected with, or recovered from COVID-19 were included in the dataset. A freely available public database, intended as a resource for researchers studying the immune response to SARS-CoV-2, is where the repertoires were released. Samples came from the ongoing ImmuneRACE study (first 160 participants) plus 1,254 subjects from 6 global collaborators. The sample metadata nearly always contained a de-identified subject ID, COVID-19 status, age in years and sex. Where available, HLA class I and class II types were obtained from metadata supplied by the sample provider rather than from assay-based typing.

Broad study findings and their caveats: How much clinical and demographic metadata was included differed by source and by participant, and the metadata was provided uncurated.

Looking up the germline V gene yields CDR1 KGHSH and CDR2 LQKENI. V sheds 2 bases and J sheds 4 bases, leaving 11 bases between their ends. The CDR3 runs 14 residues from the cysteine to the phenylalanine. Just CDR3 DNA is preserved here, 42 bases in frame from base 1. The specimen was peripheral blood. The TCR sequence derives from a woman in her 50s with acute or convalescent COVID-19. Recombination connected TRBV18 to TRBJ1-2; the best D guess is TRBD1, with 6 bases matching. The sequenced DNA is TGTGCCAGCTCACCAGGACAGCTCGGCTATGGCTACACCTTC. The resulting protein is CASSPGQLGYGYTF.